The source of this T cell receptor beta chain is a study of beta chain features in type 1 diabetes (dated by TCRdb to 2016 to 2019). Regarding the research as a whole: Mean age, gender distribution, total cell number and subset yield were not different between patients and healthy donors. Naive and central memory subsets were obtained from all 28 donors, but regulatory and stem cell-like memory subsets were isolated from only 8 patients and roughly 8 healthy donors. A total of about 110 million sorted cells were examined across all samples, and the number of cells per subset was strongly correlated with RNA yield. In the study, recently diagnosed type 1 diabetes patients and matched healthy donors were compared on the TCRB repertoires of their sorted circulating CD4+ T cell subsets.

Overall results and qualifications from the work: HLA sub-analyses involved small numbers of individuals, so any influence of HLA type on TCRB rearrangement remained unresolved. Naive, central memory and regulatory TCRB repertoires appeared more similar among patients than among healthy donors. PCR may preferentially amplify shorter templates, but because patient and control samples were amplified and corrected together, any resulting skew would affect both groups equally. Sequencing cDNA rather than genomic DNA could over-represent highly expressing activated cells, although activation and CD3 levels did not differ between groups. Fewer insertions and more nucleotide deletions at VDJ recombination sites were observed in patients with type 1 diabetes, implying thymic rearrangement abnormalities. In all four CD4+ subsets, TCRB CDR3 length was moderately but significantly shorter in type 1 diabetes patients.

This clone was observed a handful of times. It lacks a known antigen. No much larger clone exists at a distance of one base, and base qualities are not known. The CDR3, cysteine through phenylalanine, is 17 amino acids long. The entry retains the CDR3 DNA only, 51 bases that are in frame from base 1. Trimmed from V: 5 bases; trimmed from J: 6 bases; junction bases lacking a gene match: 16. Sequences MGHDK (CDR1) and SYGVNS (CDR2) are obtained from the germline V gene. All of the isolated RNA was reverse transcribed with the High Capacity cDNA Reverse Transcription Kit, so expressed TCRB transcripts were sequenced. Deep immunoSEQ sequencing was performed on naive, central memory and regulatory T cell samples, with an average of roughly 4 million total reads per sample. After sorted cells were lysed in RLT buffer, RNA was extracted with DNase-treated RNeasy Micro or Mini kits, with the choice depending on cell number. To prevent cross-contamination, every cell subset was processed on its own, while patient and healthy donor samples were processed together. TCRB sequences were amplified from cDNA with the immunoSEQ multiplex PCR, producing 87-bp fragments spanning the CDR3 region. Sequencing of the amplicons was done on the Illumina HiSeq platform. On the authors' methods: PCR bias was computationally corrected using synthetic template baselines, reads within Hamming distance 2 were collapsed, and singletons that could not be merged were discarded. Reads were aligned against IMGT to assign V, D and J genes, CDR3 length and insertions or deletions at six rearrangement sites. Within each subset, clonotype counts were normalized to sorted cell number, and only after that were true diversity and Gini coefficients computed with the tcR R package. Repertoire sharing was quantified using the overlap coefficient calculated on TCRB nucleotide sequences. As a proxy for the pre-selection repertoire, out-of-frame TCRB sequences from naive cells were analyzed. TCRdb obtained this table from immuneACCESS and retained in-frame rearrangements with V and J assigned. These tables miss some clones; where compared with another copy, unresolved V genes account for less than half of the shortfall, and the remainder is unexplained. V and J calls plus clone size are reproduced from that table; the DNA served to infer D and trimming. This sample has roughly 500,000 clones in its table, and 10% to 12% of those were observed once. 0.045% to 0.05% of the sample lies in the top ten.

Each donor gave one peripheral blood draw, averaging approximately 110 mL, which was collected into heparinised tubes. A BD FACSAria II was used to sort naive, central memory, regulatory and stem cell-like memory CD4+ T cells with a panel that included CD45RO, CCR7, CD25, CD127, CD95 and CD27. A purity above 98% was achieved for all sorted populations. PBMCs were isolated right away by Lymphoprep density gradient centrifugation and were stained directly, without culture. To minimize batch effects, samples were stained and sorted in pairs, one healthy donor with one patient per experiment. The rearranged segments are TRBV25-1 and TRBJ2-1; 7 of the junction bases match TRBD1. This TCR came from a woman aged 18-29 years in good health. Material: naive CD4+ T cells from blood. The label giving this sample's cell subset or site can be read as: true naive CD4+ T cells. Read as DNA, the sequence is TGTGCCAGCAGTCATCAAACCGGGACAGCAATGTTCAATGAGCAGTTCTTC. This gives the protein CASSHQTGTAMFNEQFF.